These 7 T cell receptor beta chains came from one sample sequenced in a study of Graves' ophthalmopathy and Graves' hyperthyroidism. The authors amplified TCR beta CDR3 regions, and they did so from RNA transcripts for repertoire sequencing. First-round RT-PCR with HTBI primers preceded a second-round multiplex PCR. TCRdb fed the multiplex PCR reads into MiXCR, producing one record per CDR3 protein. The table has 450,000 or so distinct CDR3 sequences, around 14% seen once; the top ten hold 8% to 10%. Material for sequencing was blood. The receptors stem from a woman in her 30s with Graves' ophthalmopathy.

This clonotype was counted only a few times. V gene TRBV18 combines with J gene TRBJ1-3; weak D call: TRBD1 (5 bases). CDR3 length: 13 residues. Trimming took 3 bases from V and 4 from J, leaving 7 bases between them. Per the germline V gene, CDR1 is KGHSH and CDR2 is LQKENI. The DNA of the CDR3 is TGTGCCAGCTCACCTGGACAAGGAAACACCATATATTTT. It encodes CASSPGQGNTIYF.

This clonotype occurred a few times. A junction end diverges from the germline sequence, so it may reflect a read error. The rearrangement links TRBV12-3 or TRBV12-4 to TRBJ1-1; D gene uncertain. This CDR3 is built from 12 residues. As DNA, the CDR3 is TGTGTCAGCAGTTTTTTTGACACTGAAGCTTTCTTT. It specifies CVSSFFDTEAFF.

The chain uses TRBV30 and TRBJ2-7, with D perhaps being TRBD1 or TRBD2 (5 bases each). This CDR3 has 15 amino acids. Germline V gene lookup returns CDR1 GTSNPN and CDR2 SVGIG (reference sequence). V was cut by 3 bases and J by 0 bases, with 15 bases left in between. The CDR3 nucleotides are TGTGCCTGGAGATCGCCGACGAGGGGCTCCTACGAGCAGTACTTC. It translates to CAWRSPTRGSYEQYF.

In its sample, this clonotype was seen a few times. The CDR3, as DNA: TGCGCCAGCAGCTTGGCAAGGCAGGACTATGGCTACACCTTC. Residues: CASSLARQDYGYTF. The chain links TRBV5-1 to TRBJ1-2; no firm D call. V was trimmed by 0 bases and J by 3 bases, leaving 9 bases between them. The germline CDR1 and CDR2 sequences are SGHRS and YFSETQ. There are 14 residues in the CDR3.

This clonotype showed up many times. The chain combines TRBV6-1 with TRBJ2-2; TRBD2 aligns across 10 bases. Trimming took 7 bases from V and 5 from J; bases not matched to a gene: 16. The V gene's germline CDR1 is MNHNS and CDR2 SASEGT. This CDR3 contains 18 residues. The CDR3 nucleotides read TGTGCCAGCATTGGGCCGCCTAGCGGGAGTTCGGGTACCGGGGAGCTGTTTTTT. Amino acid sequence: CASIGPPSGSSGTGELFF.

This clonotype was observed a few times. V is TRBV19 and J is TRBJ2-4; a weak D match, TRBD2 (6 bases). The CDR3 length is 16 residues. The germline CDR1 and CDR2 sequences are LNHDA and SQIVND (reference sequence). Trimming removed 6 bases at V and 2 bases at J, with 17 bases between. CDR3 protein: CASRPRREGSKNIQYF. The CDR3 DNA is TGTGCCAGTAGACCTCGGAGGGAAGGGTCCAAAAACATTCAGTACTTC. Supplemented by reference TRBV19 and TRBJ2-4, the full variable domain reads DGGITQSPKYLFRKEGQNVTLSCEQNLNHDAMYWYRQDPGQGLRLIYYSQIVNDFQKGDIAEGYSVSREKKESFPLTVTSAQKNPTAFYLCASRPRREGSKNIQYFGAGTRLSVL.

V usage is TRBV7-9 and J usage is TRBJ2-4, with D perhaps TRBD1 (7 bases). V lost 5 bases and J 0 bases, leaving 17 bases between the germline ends. CDR1 and CDR2 from the germline V gene are SEHNR and FQNEAQ (reference sequence). The CDR3 is 17 amino acids. CDR3 in amino acids: CASSPRGTELAKNIQYF. As DNA, the CDR3 is TGTGCCAGCAGCCCCCGGGGGACAGAACTAGCCAAAAACATTCAGTACTTC.